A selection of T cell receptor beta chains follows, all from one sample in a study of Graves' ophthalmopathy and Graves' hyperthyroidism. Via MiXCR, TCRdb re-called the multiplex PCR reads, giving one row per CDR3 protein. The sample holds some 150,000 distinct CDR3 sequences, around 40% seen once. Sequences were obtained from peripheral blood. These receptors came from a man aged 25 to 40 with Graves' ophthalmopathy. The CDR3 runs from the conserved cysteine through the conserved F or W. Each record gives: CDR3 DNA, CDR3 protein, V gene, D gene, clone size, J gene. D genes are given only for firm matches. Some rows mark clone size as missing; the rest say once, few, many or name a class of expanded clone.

TGTGCCAGCAGTTATGACCTAGGATGGGGCTACACCTTC | CASSYDLGWGYTF | TRBV6-5 | . | many | TRBJ1-2
TGTGCCAGCAGCTTGTTAGGGGCCCGAGGGTACAGGGTGAGCAATCAGCCCCAGCATTTT | CASSLLGARGYRVSNQPQHF | TRBV5-4 | . | many | TRBJ1-5
TGCAGTGCTAGGGGGGAGGTGTTGGAGACCCAGTACTTC | CSARGEVLETQYF | TRBV20-1 | . | . | TRBJ2-5
TGTGCCAGCAAACGAGGGGGCGCGGACACTGAAGCTTTCTTT | CASKRGGADTEAFF | TRBV6-1 | TRBD1 | . | TRBJ1-1
TGTGCCAGCAGTTACCCTGGACTAGCGCGATCCTACGAGCAGTACTTC | CASSYPGLARSYEQYF | TRBV6-2/TRBV6-3 | TRBD2 | . | TRBJ2-7
TGTGCCAGCAGCTTAGGAACTTTTGTGAAGGGTCGGGGCAACACTGAAGCTTTCTTT | CASSLGTFVKGRGNTEAFF | TRBV11-2 | . | . | TRBJ1-1
TGTGCCAGCAGTGAAGAAATAGCGGGAGTAAAAGAGACCCAGTACTTC | CASSEEIAGVKETQYF | TRBV6-1 | TRBD2 | . | TRBJ2-5
TGTGCCTGGAGCCGGGACAGATCCTCTTATGGCTACACCTTC | CAWSRDRSSYGYTF | TRBV30 | TRBD1 | many | TRBJ1-2
TGTGCCAGTAGGGATTCAGGGGGTCATCAGCCCCAGCATTTT | CASRDSGGHQPQHF | TRBV19 | TRBD1 | many | TRBJ1-5
TGTGCCAGCAGCCCAATCACAGGAATGAACACTGAAGCTTTCTTT | CASSPITGMNTEAFF | TRBV6-5 | . | many | TRBJ1-1
TGTGCCAGCTCACCAAGGGGGACAGAGAACACCGGGGAGCTGTTTTTT | CASSPRGTENTGELFF | TRBV18 | TRBD1 | . | TRBJ2-2
TGTGCCAGCAGTACAGGGGAAGTTTTTGAAGCTTTCTTT | CASSTGEVFEAFF | TRBV6-4 | TRBD1 | . | TRBJ1-1
TGCAGTGCTGGGACCGATTCTGGGGCCAACGTCCTGACTTTC | CSAGTDSGANVLTF | TRBV20-1 | . | many | TRBJ2-6
TGTGCCAGCAGCCCCTCACGCTACGAGCAGTACTTC | CASSPSRYEQYF | TRBV7-2 | . | . | TRBJ2-7
TGTGCCAGCACTTCCAGGGATCGAGGGACTGAAGCTTTCTTT | CASTSRDRGTEAFF | TRBV6-5 | . | . | TRBJ1-1
TGTGCCAGCAGATCAGGGTCCCTCACTGAAGCTTTCTTT | CASRSGSLTEAFF | TRBV6-1 | . | . | TRBJ1-1